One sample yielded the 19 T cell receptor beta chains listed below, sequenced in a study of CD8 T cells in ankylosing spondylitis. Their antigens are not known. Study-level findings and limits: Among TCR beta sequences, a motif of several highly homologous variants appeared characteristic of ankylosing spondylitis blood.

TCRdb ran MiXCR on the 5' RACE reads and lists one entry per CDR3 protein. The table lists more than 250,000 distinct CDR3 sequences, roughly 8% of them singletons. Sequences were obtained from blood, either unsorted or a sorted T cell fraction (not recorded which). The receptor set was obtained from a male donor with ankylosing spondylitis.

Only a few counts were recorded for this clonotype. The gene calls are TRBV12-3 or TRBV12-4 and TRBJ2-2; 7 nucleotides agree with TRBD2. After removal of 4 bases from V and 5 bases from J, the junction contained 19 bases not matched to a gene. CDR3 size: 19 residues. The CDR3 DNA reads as TGTGCCAGCAGTTGGACCTGGCGGGAGTTTACTGGGAAAACCGGGGAGCTGTTTTTT. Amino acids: CASSWTWREFTGKTGELFF.

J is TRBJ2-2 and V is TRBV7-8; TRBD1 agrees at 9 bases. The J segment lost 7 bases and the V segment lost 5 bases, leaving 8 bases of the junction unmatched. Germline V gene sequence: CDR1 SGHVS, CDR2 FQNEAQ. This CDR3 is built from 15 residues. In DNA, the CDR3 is TGTGCCAGCAGCACCGGGACAGGGACAAGCGGGGAGCTGTTTTTT. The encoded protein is CASSTGTGTSGELFF.

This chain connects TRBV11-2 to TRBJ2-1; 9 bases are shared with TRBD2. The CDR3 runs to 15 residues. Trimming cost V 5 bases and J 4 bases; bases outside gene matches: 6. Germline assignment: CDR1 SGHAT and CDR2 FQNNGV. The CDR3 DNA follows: TGTGCCAGCAGCGACAGCGGGAGGAGGTACAATGAGCAGTTCTTC. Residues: CASSDSGRRYNEQFF.

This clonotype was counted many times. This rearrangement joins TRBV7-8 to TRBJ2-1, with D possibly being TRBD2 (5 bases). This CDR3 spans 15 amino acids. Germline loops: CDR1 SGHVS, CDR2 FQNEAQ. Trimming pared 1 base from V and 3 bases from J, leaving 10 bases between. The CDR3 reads CASSLGGQFYNEQFF. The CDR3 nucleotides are TGTGCCAGCAGCTTAGGAGGGCAGTTCTACAATGAGCAGTTCTTC. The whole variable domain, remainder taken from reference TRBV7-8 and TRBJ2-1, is GAGVSQSPRYKVAKRGQDVALRCDPISGHVSLFWYQQALGQGPEFLTYFQNEAQLDKSGLPSDRFFAERPEGSVSTLKIQRTQQEDSAVYLCASSLGGQFYNEQFFGPGTRLTVL.

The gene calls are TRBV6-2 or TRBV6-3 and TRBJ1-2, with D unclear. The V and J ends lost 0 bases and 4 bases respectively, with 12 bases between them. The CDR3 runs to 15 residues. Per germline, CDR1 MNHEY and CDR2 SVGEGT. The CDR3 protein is CASSYSRVEAYGYTF. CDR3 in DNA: TGTGCCAGCAGTTACTCGAGGGTGGAGGCCTATGGCTACACCTTC.

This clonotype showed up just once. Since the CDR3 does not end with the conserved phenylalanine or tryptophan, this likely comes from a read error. CDR3 nucleotides: TGCAGTGCTGGCTCGACGAGAGGGGGAAATCAGCCCCAGCATTCT. This sequence encodes CSAGSTRGGNQPQHS. The genes are TRBV20-1 and TRBJ1-5; TRBD1 is a possible D gene (6 bases). The CDR3 spans 15 residues. Trimming left V 5 bases short and J 4 bases short, with 18 bases between. Germline CDR1 and CDR2: DFQATT and SNEGSKA (reference sequence).

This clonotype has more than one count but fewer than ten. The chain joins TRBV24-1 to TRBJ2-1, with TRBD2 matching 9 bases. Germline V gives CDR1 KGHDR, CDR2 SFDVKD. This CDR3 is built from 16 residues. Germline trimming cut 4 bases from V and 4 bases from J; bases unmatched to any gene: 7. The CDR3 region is CATSDGGGRVYNEQFF. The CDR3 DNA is TGTGCCACCAGTGACGGGGGCGGGAGGGTTTACAATGAGCAGTTCTTC.

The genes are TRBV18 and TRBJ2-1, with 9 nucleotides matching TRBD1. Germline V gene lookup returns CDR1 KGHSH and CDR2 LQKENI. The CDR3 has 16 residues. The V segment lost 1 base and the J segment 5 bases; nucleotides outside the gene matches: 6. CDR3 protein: CASSPRMGQGNNEQFF. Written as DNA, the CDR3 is TGTGCCAGCTCACCACGGATGGGACAGGGCAACAATGAGCAGTTCTTC. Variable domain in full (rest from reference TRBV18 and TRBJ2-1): NAGVMQNPRHLVRRRGQEARLRCSPMKGHSHVYWYRQLPEEGLKFMVYLQKENIIDESGMPKERFSAEFPKEGPSILRIQQVVRGDSAAYFCASSPRMGQGNNEQFFGPGTRLTVL.

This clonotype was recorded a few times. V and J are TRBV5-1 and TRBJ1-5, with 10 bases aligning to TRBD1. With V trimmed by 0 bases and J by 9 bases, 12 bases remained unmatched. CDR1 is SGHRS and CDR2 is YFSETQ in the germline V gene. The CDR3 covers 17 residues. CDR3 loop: CASSLGFVRDRGVPQHF. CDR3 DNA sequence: TGCGCCAGCAGCTTGGGATTTGTTCGGGACAGGGGAGTGCCCCAGCATTTT.

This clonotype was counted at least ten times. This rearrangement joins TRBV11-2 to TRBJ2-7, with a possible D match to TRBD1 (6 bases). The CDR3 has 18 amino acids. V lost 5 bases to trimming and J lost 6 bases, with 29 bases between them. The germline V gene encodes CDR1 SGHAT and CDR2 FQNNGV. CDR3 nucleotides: TGTGCCAGCAGCCGTACGACAGTGGGGACACCTTTGCTTGCCGAGCAGTACTTC. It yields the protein CASSRTTVGTPLLAEQYF.

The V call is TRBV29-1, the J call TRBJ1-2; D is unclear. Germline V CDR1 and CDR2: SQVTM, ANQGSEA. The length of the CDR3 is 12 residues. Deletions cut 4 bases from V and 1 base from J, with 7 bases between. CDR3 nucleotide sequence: TGCAGCGTTGTCCGAGATAACTATGGCTACACCTTC. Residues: CSVVRDNYGYTF.

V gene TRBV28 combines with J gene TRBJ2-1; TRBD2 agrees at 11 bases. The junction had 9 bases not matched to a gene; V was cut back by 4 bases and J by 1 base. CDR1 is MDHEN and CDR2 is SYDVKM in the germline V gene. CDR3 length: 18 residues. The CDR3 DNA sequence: TGTGCCAGCAGTTCCCCCTCGGGACTAGCGGTATCCTACAATGAGCAGTTCTTC. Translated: CASSSPSGLAVSYNEQFF.

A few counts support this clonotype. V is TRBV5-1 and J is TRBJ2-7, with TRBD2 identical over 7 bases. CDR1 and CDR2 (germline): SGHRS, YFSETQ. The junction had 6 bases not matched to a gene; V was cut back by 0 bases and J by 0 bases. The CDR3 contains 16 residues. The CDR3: CASSLVGGGSSYEQYF. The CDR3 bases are TGCGCCAGCAGCTTGGTTGGGGGGGGTAGCTCCTACGAGCAGTACTTC.

The CDR3 nucleotides are TGTGCCAGCAGCCGCGGCGGGACCTCCTACGAGCAGTACTTC. It translates to CASSRGGTSYEQYF. The chain carries TRBV3-1 and TRBJ2-7, with a weak D call TRBD2 (6 bases). V lost 4 bases and J lost 0, with 10 bases in between. Germline V CDR1 and CDR2: LGHDT, YNNKEL (reference sequence). The CDR3 is made up of 14 amino acids.

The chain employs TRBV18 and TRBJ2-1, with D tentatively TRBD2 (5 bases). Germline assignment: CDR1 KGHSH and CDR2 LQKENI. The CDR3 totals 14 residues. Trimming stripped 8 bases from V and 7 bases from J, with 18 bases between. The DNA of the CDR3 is TGTGCCAGCCGGTGGGAGCCGAGTGGGAATGAGCAGTTCTTC. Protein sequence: CASRWEPSGNEQFF.

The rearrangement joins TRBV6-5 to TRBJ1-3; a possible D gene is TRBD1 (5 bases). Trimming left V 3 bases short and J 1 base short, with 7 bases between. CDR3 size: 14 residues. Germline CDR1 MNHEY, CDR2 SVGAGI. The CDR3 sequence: CASSYGGSGNTIYF. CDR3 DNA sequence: TGTGCCAGCAGTTATGGGGGTTCTGGAAACACCATATATTTT.

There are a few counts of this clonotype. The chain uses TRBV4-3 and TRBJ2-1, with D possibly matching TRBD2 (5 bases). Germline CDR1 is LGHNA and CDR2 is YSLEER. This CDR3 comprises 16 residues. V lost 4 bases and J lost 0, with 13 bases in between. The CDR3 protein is CASSPLDSSSYNEQFF. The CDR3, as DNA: TGCGCCAGCAGCCCTCTGGACTCAAGCTCCTACAATGAGCAGTTCTTC.

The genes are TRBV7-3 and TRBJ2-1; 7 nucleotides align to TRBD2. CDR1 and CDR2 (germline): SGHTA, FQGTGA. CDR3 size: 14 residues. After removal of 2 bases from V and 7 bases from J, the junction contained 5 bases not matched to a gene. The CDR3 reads CASSLAGASNEQFF. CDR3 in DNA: TGTGCCAGCAGCTTAGCGGGAGCCTCGAATGAGCAGTTCTTC.

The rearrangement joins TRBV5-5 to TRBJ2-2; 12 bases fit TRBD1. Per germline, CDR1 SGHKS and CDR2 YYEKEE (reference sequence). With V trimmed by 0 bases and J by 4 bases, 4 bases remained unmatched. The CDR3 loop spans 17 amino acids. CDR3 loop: CASSLAPGQGATGELFF. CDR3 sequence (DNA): TGTGCCAGCAGCTTGGCCCCGGGACAGGGGGCCACCGGGGAGCTGTTTTTT.